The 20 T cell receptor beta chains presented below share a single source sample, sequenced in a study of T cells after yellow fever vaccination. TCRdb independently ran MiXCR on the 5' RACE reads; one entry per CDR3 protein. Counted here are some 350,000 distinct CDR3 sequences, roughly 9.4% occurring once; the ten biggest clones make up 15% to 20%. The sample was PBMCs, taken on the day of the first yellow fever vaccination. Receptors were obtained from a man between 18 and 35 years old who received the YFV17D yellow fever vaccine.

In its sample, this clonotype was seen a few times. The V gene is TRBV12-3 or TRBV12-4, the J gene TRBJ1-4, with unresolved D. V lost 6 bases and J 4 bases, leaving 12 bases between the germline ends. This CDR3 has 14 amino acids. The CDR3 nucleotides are TGTGCCAGCAGCGATAGACAAATTAATGAAAAACTGTTTTTT. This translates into CASSDRQINEKLFF.

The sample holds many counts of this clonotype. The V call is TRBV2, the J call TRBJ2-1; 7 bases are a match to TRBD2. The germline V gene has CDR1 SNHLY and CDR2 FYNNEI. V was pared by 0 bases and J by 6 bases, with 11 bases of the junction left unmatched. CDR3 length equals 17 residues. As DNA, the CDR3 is TGTGCCAGCAGTGAAGCGCTTCGGGGGGACGAGGTCAATGAGCAGTTCTTC. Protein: CASSEALRGDEVNEQFF.

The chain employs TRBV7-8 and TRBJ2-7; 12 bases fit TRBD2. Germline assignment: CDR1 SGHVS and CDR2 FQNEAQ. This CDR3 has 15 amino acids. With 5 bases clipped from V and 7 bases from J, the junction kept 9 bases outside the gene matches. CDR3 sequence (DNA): TGTGCCAGCAGCCTCTGGACTAGCGGGGTCGAAGAGCAGTACGTC. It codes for CASSLWTSGVEEQYV.

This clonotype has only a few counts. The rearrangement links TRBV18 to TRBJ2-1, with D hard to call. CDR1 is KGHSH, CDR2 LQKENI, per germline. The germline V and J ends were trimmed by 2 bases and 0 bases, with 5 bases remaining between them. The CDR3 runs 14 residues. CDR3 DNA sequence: TGTGCCAGCTCACCAACGAACTCCTACAATGAGCAGTTCTTC. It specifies CASSPTNSYNEQFF.

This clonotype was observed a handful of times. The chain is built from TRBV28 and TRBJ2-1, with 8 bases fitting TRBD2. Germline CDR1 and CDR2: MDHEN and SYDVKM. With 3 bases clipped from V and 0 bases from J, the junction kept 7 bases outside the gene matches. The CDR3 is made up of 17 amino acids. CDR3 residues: CASSFWTSRSSYNEQFF. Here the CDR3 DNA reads TGTGCCAGCAGTTTTTGGACTAGCCGGAGCTCCTACAATGAGCAGTTCTTC.

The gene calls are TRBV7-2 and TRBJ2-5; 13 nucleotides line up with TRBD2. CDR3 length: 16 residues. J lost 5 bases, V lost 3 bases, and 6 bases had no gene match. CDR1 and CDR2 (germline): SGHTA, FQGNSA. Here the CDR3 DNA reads TGTGCCAGCAGCTTTGCACTAGCGGGGGGGAGGGAGACCCAGTACTTC. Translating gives CASSFALAGGRETQYF. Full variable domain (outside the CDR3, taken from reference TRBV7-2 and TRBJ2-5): GAGVSQSPSNKVTEKGKDVELRCDPISGHTALYWYRQSLGQGLEFLIYFQGNSAPDKSGLPSDRFSAERTGGSVSTLTIQRTQQEDSAVYLCASSFALAGGRETQYFGPGTRLLVL.

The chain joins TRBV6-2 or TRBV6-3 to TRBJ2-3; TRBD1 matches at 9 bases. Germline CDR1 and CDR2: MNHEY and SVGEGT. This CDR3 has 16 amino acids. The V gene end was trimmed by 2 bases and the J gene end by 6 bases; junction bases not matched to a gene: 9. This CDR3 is CASSYRNRGLGDTQYF. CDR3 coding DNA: TGTGCCAGCAGTTACAGAAACAGGGGGCTCGGGGATACGCAGTATTTT.

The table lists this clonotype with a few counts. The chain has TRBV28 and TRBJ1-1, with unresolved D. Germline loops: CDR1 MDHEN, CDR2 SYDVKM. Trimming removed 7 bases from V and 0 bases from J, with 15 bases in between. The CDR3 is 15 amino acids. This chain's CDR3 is CASTIRTDMNTEAFF. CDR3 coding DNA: TGTGCCAGCACCATTAGGACCGATATGAACACTGAAGCTTTCTTT.

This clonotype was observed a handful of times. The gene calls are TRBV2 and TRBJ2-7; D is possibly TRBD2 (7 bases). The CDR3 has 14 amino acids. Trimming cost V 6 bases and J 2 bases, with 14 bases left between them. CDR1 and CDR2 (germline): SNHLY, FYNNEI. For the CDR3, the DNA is TGTGCCAGCAGCCCCTGGGGGGGCACCTACGAGCAGTACTTC. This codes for CASSPWGGTYEQYF.

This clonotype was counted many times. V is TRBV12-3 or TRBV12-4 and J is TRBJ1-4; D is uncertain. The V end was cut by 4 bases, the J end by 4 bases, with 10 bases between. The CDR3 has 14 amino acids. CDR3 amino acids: CASSSEPINEKLFF. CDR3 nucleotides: TGTGCCAGCAGTTCGGAGCCCATTAATGAAAAACTGTTTTTT.

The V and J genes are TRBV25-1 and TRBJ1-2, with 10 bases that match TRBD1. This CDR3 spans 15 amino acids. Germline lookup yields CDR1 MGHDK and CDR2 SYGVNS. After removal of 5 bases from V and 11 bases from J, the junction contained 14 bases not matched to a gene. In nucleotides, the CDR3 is TGTGCCAGCAGTCGCCCCGGGACAGGGGTCGTCTGGTACACCTTC. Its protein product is CASSRPGTGVVWYTF.

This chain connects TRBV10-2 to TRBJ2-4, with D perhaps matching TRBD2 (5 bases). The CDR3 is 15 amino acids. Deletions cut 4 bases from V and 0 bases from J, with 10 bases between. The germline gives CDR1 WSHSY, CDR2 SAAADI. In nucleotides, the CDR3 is TGCGCCAGCAGTGTTCTAGCTGTAGCCAAAAACATTCAGTACTTC. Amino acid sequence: CASSVLAVAKNIQYF.

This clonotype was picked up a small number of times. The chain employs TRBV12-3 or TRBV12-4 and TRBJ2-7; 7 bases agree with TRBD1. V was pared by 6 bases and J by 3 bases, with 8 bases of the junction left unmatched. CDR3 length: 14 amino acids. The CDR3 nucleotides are TGTGCCAGCAGCCGGACGACAGGGCTCTACGAGCAGTACTTC. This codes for CASSRTTGLYEQYF.

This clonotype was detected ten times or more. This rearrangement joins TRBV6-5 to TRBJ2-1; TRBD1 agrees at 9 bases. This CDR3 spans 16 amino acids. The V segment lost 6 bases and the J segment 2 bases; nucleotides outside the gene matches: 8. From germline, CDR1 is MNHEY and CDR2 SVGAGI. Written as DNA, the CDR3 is TGTGCCAGCAGGCCTTCCGGGACAGGGACCTACAATGAGCAGTTCTTC. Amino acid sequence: CASRPSGTGTYNEQFF.

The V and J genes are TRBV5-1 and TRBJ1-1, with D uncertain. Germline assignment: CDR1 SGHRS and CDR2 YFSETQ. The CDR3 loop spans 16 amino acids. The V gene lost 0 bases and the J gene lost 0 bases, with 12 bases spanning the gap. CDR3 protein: CASSLATGSMNTEAFF. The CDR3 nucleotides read TGCGCCAGCAGCTTGGCTACGGGGTCCATGAACACTGAAGCTTTCTTT.

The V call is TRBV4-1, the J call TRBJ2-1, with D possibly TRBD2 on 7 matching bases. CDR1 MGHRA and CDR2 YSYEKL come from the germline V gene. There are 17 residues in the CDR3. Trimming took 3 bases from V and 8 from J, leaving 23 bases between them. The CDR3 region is CASSHHARGGHTDEQFF. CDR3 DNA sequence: TGCGCCAGCAGCCACCACGCGAGGGGGGGACATACCGATGAGCAGTTCTTC.

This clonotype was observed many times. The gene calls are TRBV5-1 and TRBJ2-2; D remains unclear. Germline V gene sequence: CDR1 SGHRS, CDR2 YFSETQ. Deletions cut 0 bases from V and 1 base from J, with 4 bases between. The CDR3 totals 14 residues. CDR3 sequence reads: CASSLVLNTGELFF. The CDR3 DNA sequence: TGCGCCAGCAGCTTGGTTTTGAACACCGGGGAGCTGTTTTTT.

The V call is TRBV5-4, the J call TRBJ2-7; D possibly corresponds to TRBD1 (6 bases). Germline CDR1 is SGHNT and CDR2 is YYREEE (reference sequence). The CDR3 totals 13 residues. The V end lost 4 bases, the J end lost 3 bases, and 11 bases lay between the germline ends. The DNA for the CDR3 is TGTGCCAGCAGCGCGTCACAGGGCTACGAGCAGTACTTC. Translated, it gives CASSASQGYEQYF.

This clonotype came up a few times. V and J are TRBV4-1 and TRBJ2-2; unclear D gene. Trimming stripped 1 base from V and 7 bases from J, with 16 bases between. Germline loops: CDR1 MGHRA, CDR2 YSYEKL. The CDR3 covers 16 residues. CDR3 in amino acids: CASSQVPLSVIGELFF. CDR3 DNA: TGCGCCAGCAGCCAAGTTCCCCTCTCAGTTATCGGGGAGCTGTTTTTT.

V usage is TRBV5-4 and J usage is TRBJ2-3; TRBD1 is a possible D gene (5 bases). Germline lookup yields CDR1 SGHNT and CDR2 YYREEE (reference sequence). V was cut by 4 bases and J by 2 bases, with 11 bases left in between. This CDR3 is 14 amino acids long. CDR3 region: CASSPRQTTDTQYF. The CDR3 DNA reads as TGTGCCAGCAGCCCTCGACAGACCACAGATACGCAGTATTTT. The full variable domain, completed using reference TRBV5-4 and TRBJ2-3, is ETGVTQSPTHLIKTRGQQVTLRCSSQSGHNTVSWYQQALGQGPQFIFQYYREEENGRGNFPPRFSGLQFPNYSSELNVNALELDDSALYLCASSPRQTTDTQYFGPGTRLTVL.